These T cell receptor beta chains were read from a single sample in a study of control samples from healthy donors and cancer patients. TCRdb's table, derived via immunoSEQ multiplex PCR, lists solely in-frame clones and lacks some. The table lists about 22,000 clones, roughly 84% of them singletons. The sequenced material came from PBMCs. The receptors originated from a man in his fifties or sixties with colorectal cancer. Both conserved end residues are part of each CDR3. D genes are given only for firm matches. The size field is filled for only some rows; it gives once, few, many or a size class.

TGTGCCAGCAGTGACCCAGATACGCAGTATTTT | CASSDPDTQYF | TRBJ2-3 | - | - | TRBV2
TGTGCCAGCAGTTTATCGACAGGGTCCTACAATGAGCAGTTCTTC | CASSLSTGSYNEQFF | TRBJ2-1 | TRBD1 | - | TRBV27
TGTGCCAGCTCACGGGGCTTACCAGACCCTGAAGCTTTCTTT | CASSRGLPDPEAFF | TRBJ1-1 | - | - | TRBV18
TGTGCCAGCAGCGCTAGCGGGGGGCGCACAGATACGCAGTATTTT | CASSASGGRTDTQYF | TRBJ2-3 | TRBD2 | few | TRBV9
TGTGCCAGCAGTTACGATCGGGAGACAGCAACTAATGAAAAACTGTTTTTT | CASSYDRETATNEKLFF | TRBJ1-4 | - | few | TRBV6-2/TRBV6-3
TGTGCCAGTACCTTAGAGGGACAGAAGGGACTTACCCCCTCTGGGGCCAACGTCCTGACTTTC | CASTLEGQKGLTPSGANVLTF | TRBJ2-6 | - | - | TRBV19
TGTGCCAGCAGTCAGGGGAACCGCGGCTACGAGCAGTACTTC | CASSQGNRGYEQYF | TRBJ2-7 | - | - | TRBV6-5
TGTGCCAGCAGCAGGACAGGCGGCCATGAGCAGTTCTTC | CASSRTGGHEQFF | TRBJ2-1 | TRBD1 | - | TRBV7-9
TGTGCCAGCAGTGAGACAGCCTATGGCTACACCTTC | CASSETAYGYTF | TRBJ1-2 | - | - | TRBV6-1
TGCGCCAGCAGCTTGGCGGGAGTCACAGATACGCAGTATTTT | CASSLAGVTDTQYF | TRBJ2-3 | - | - | TRBV5-1
TGTGCCAGCAGCTCGGGACAGGGAGAATACAATGAGCAGTTCTTC | CASSSGQGEYNEQFF | TRBJ2-1 | TRBD1 | - | TRBV11-3
TGCGCCAGCAGCTTGGCTAGCGGCACTACCTACGAGCAGTACTTC | CASSLASGTTYEQYF | TRBJ2-7 | TRBD2 | - | TRBV5-1
TGTGCCAGCAGCCAAGATCTAGTGCAGGCGGGCTCCTACGAGCAGTACTTC | CASSQDLVQAGSYEQYF | TRBJ2-7 | - | - | TRBV14
TGTGCCAGCAGCTTCGCCAGGAACACCGGGGAGCTGTTTTTT | CASSFARNTGELFF | TRBJ2-2 | - | - | TRBV5-4
TGTGCCAGCAGCCCTTCCCCTCGGACCGGGGAGCTGTTTTTT | CASSPSPRTGELFF | TRBJ2-2 | - | - | TRBV9
TGCAGCGTTTGGTCACTAAATCAGCCCCAGCATTTT | CSVWSLNQPQHF | TRBJ1-5 | - | - | TRBV29-1
TGTGCCAGCAGTGAATCTGACCTCGAGGGACTTCCAGATACGCAGTATTTT | CASSESDLEGLPDTQYF | TRBJ2-3 | - | - | TRBV25-1
TGTGCCAGCTCACCAAGCCCCCATCTACCGGGGTACGAGCAGTACTTC | CASSPSPHLPGYEQYF | TRBJ2-7 | - | - | TRBV18
TGTGCCACCAGTGACAGGTACACCACAGATACGCAGTATTTT | CATSDRYTTDTQYF | TRBJ2-3 | - | - | TRBV24-1
TGTGCCAGCAGCACTCACCGGGACAGGGGGCGGAATGAGCAGTTCTTC | CASSTHRDRGRNEQFF | TRBJ2-1 | - | - | TRBV21-1
TGTGCCACCAACCGGGCTTTCAATGAAAAACTGTTTTTT | CATNRAFNEKLFF | TRBJ1-4 | - | once | TRBV15
TGTGCCAGCTCACCACAGACCCGAACCGGTACTGGTGGAAACACCATATATTTT | CASSPQTRTGTGGNTIYF | TRBJ1-3 | - | - | TRBV18
TGTGCCACCAGTTCTAGCAATCAGCCCCAGCATTTT | CATSSSNQPQHF | TRBJ1-5 | - | - | TRBV24-1
TGCGCCAGCAGCTTGGTTCAGGGCTTTGGGGAGCAGTACTTC | CASSLVQGFGEQYF | TRBJ2-7 | - | - | TRBV5-1
TGTGCCAGCAGCCGGGGGGTAGTGAACACCGGGGAGCTGTTTTTT | CASSRGVVNTGELFF | TRBJ2-2 | TRBD2 | few | TRBV7-9
TGTGCCAGCAGCTTTCAACAGGGGGGCACCGGGGAGCTGTTTTTT | CASSFQQGGTGELFF | TRBJ2-2 | TRBD1 | - | TRBV7-9
TGTGCCACCTCCGGAGTCGGGGAGCTGTTTTTT | CATSGVGELFF | TRBJ2-2 | - | - | TRBV24-1
TGTGCCAGCAGCCAAGTTCTGGGCTCCTATAATTCACCCCTCCACTTT | CASSQVLGSYNSPLHF | TRBJ1-6 | - | - | TRBV14
TGTGCCAGCAGTTACTCTGTGGGGGGTCGGGGTGGCTACACCTTC | CASSYSVGGRGGYTF | TRBJ1-2 | - | - | TRBV6-5
TGTGCCAGCACCCGTGGGGGGTCAGGGGAAAAACTGTTTTTT | CASTRGGSGEKLFF | TRBJ1-4 | - | - | TRBV6-6
TGCGCCAGCAGCCAAGAGAGACAGACAGACAATGAGCAGTTCTTC | CASSQERQTDNEQFF | TRBJ2-1 | - | - | TRBV4-3
TGTGCCAGCAGTTGGGCGACAGGAAACACCGGGGAGCTGTTTTTT | CASSWATGNTGELFF | TRBJ2-2 | - | few | TRBV6-6
TGTGCCAGCAGTGACAGAGAAAATTCACCCCTCCACTTT | CASSDRENSPLHF | TRBJ1-6 | - | - | TRBV2
TGCAGCGTGTGGGGTCAACAGGGTAATGGCTACACCTTC | CSVWGQQGNGYTF | TRBJ1-2 | - | - | TRBV29-1
TGTGCCAGCAGCCCCCATGGGGGCTTGGGTGAAAAACTGTTTTTT | CASSPHGGLGEKLFF | TRBJ1-4 | - | - | TRBV6-5
TGTGCCAGCAGCGTAGGAGTTCAGGGGAAAACTGAAGCTTTCTTT | CASSVGVQGKTEAFF | TRBJ1-1 | - | - | TRBV9
TGTGCCAGCAGTTTAGGGGTTGGCACTGAAGCTTTCTTT | CASSLGVGTEAFF | TRBJ1-1 | - | - | TRBV12-3/TRBV12-4
TGCGCCAGCAGCCAAGGGCAGGGCCTCCCCTACGAGCAGTACTTC | CASSQGQGLPYEQYF | TRBJ2-7 | - | - | TRBV4-1
TGTGCCAGCAGCCTCGGGGCCTATGGCTACACCTTC | CASSLGAYGYTF | TRBJ1-2 | - | - | TRBV5-6
TGTGCCAGCAGCCAGCGTGAGACCCAGTACTTC | CASSQRETQYF | TRBJ2-5 | - | - | TRBV3-1/TRBV3-2
TGTGCCAGCAGTTACAGGGGGCTAGAGACCCAGTACTTC | CASSYRGLETQYF | TRBJ2-5 | TRBD1 | - | TRBV5-6
TGCGCCAGCAGCACTGGACAGGGAGACCACGAGCAGTACTTC | CASSTGQGDHEQYF | TRBJ2-7 | TRBD1 | - | TRBV5-1
TGTGCCAGCAGCTTAATCGAGAATAACTATGGCTACACCTTC | CASSLIENNYGYTF | TRBJ1-2 | - | - | TRBV7-9
TGTGCCAGCAGCGCTACTAGCGGGGGGGCCTCTAATGAGCAGTTCTTC | CASSATSGGASNEQFF | TRBJ2-1 | TRBD2 | - | TRBV7-8